The clone carrying this TCR beta chain came up many times. These data originate in a study of blood T cells in healthy people across ages. Using a J-beta primer mix together with a sample-barcoded 5' primer, a second PCR was run for about 6 to 11 cycles. TCRdb recomputed calls from the 5' RACE reads with MiXCR, one row per CDR3 protein. Found here are approximately 670,000 distinct CDR3 sequences, roughly two fifths of them singletons; the top ten hold 25% to 35%. Germline loops: CDR1 LGHNA, CDR2 YNFKEQ. With V trimmed by 0 bases and J by 0 bases, 2 bases remained unmatched. CDR3 length: 16 residues. The TCR sequence derives from an elderly man in good health. Sequencing input: blood. The V and J genes are TRBV4-2 and TRBJ2-3, with 8 bases lining up with TRBD2. The CDR3 DNA is TGTGCCAGCAGCCAAGAGGCTAGCGGGAGCACAGATACGCAGTATTTT. Protein product: CASSQEASGSTDTQYF.